The 28 T cell receptor beta chains below come from one sample, sequenced in a study of shared clonotypes between healthy human individuals. CD45RO-negative, CCR7-selected cells formed the naive CD8 fraction, which excluded terminally differentiated effector memory CD45RA+ cells. Using immunoSEQ multiplex PCR, the repertoire was profiled, and TCRdb retains in-frame clones only, with some absent. The sample includes approximately 600,000 clones, 85% to 95% of them seen just once. The source material was naive CD8+ T cells sorted from blood. The source of these receptors is a woman in her 30s in good health.

The chain is built from TRBV16 and TRBJ2-7; perhaps TRBD1 as D (5 bases). The CDR3 is made up of 14 amino acids. With 0 bases removed from V and 0 bases from J, the gap between germline ends came to 6 bases. Germline V gene sequence: CDR1 KGHSY, CDR2 FQNENV. CDR3 amino acids: CASSQSDTSYEQYF. CDR3 nucleotides: TGTGCCAGCAGCCAATCGGACACCTCCTACGAGCAGTACTTC.

This clone was seen a few times. This chain connects TRBV15 to TRBJ2-7; TRBD1 agrees at 8 bases. Losses at the gene ends were 0 bases for V and 3 bases for J; bases not matched to a gene: 10. Germline V gene sequence: CDR1 LNHNV, CDR2 YYDKDF (reference sequence). The CDR3 spans 17 residues. This chain's CDR3 is CATSRDENRDRNYEQYF. DNA for the CDR3: TGTGCCACCAGCAGAGACGAGAACCGGGACAGGAACTACGAGCAGTACTTC.

V is TRBV4-1 and J is TRBJ1-4; no clear D. V was shortened by 6 bases and J by 6 bases, with 11 bases between the two germline ends. CDR3 length: 13 residues. The germline V gene has CDR1 MGHRA and CDR2 YSYEKL. The CDR3 DNA follows: TGCGCCAGCAGGCCGGGGTTGGATGAAAAACTGTTTTTT. Its translation is CASRPGLDEKLFF.

The rearrangement joins TRBV6-5 to TRBJ2-7; D might be TRBD2 (6 bases). Trimming shortened V by 4 bases and J by 6 bases, and 16 bases separated the two germline ends. Germline V CDR1 and CDR2: MNHEY, SVGAGI. CDR3 length: 14 residues. The CDR3, as DNA: TGTGCCAGCAGTTCTCGGGAGCGGTCTGGCGAGCAGTACTTC. It encodes CASSSRERSGEQYF.

The J gene is TRBJ2-7, the V gene TRBV7-9, with 9 positions matching TRBD2. V was pared by 5 bases and J by 0 bases, with 8 bases of the junction left unmatched. This CDR3 is built from 16 residues. CDR1 is SEHNR and CDR2 is FQNEAQ in the germline V gene (reference sequence). CDR3 residues: CASSPRLAVSSYEQYF. The CDR3 DNA reads as TGTGCCAGCAGCCCCCGACTAGCGGTCAGCTCCTACGAGCAGTACTTC.

V and J are TRBV9 and TRBJ2-7; a possible D gene is TRBD1 (5 bases). Trimming removed 0 bases from V and 0 bases from J, with 13 bases in between. The CDR3 covers 16 residues. Germline CDR1 and CDR2: SGDLS and YYNGEE. CDR3 in amino acids: CASSVAVDTSSYEQYF. In DNA form, the CDR3 reads TGTGCCAGCAGCGTAGCTGTGGACACCAGCTCCTACGAGCAGTACTTC.

The gene calls are TRBV30 and TRBJ1-2; D is undetermined. Trimming left V 1 base short and J 6 bases short, with 21 bases between. CDR1 and CDR2 from the germline V gene are GTSNPN and SVGIG (reference sequence). The CDR3 length is 16 residues. CDR3: CAWSGGEALLGNGYTF. As DNA, the CDR3 is TGTGCCTGGAGTGGAGGTGAGGCCCTACTGGGTAATGGCTACACCTTC.

The V and J genes are TRBV4-1 and TRBJ2-7; 8 bases line up with TRBD2. Germline CDR1 reads MGHRA; CDR2 reads YSYEKL. J was trimmed by 5 bases and V by 4 bases; bases with no gene match: 4. The CDR3 runs to 13 residues. Here the CDR3 DNA reads TGCGCCAGCAGCCCTCAGCGGGAGCACGAGCAGTACTTC. It encodes CASSPQREHEQYF.

Only one count was recorded for this clone. Other DNA sequences of this sample code for an identical CDR3. The J gene is TRBJ1-1, the V gene TRBV13; no clear D gene. Per the germline V gene, CDR1 is PRHDT and CDR2 is FYEKMQ (reference sequence). The ends were cut back, 3 bases at V and 4 bases at J, with 6 bases in the middle. The CDR3 extends over 12 amino acids. CDR3 nucleotides: TGTGCCAGCAGCTTCGGCGGCACTGAAGCTTTCTTT. Residues: CASSFGGTEAFF.

Details on this clone: This sample includes further DNA sequences coding for the same CDR3. This chain uses TRBV19 with TRBJ2-7, with TRBD1 matching over 8 bases. Germline trimming cut 5 bases from V and 0 bases from J; bases unmatched to any gene: 3. There are 14 residues in the CDR3. Germline V lookup: CDR1 LNHDA, CDR2 SQIVND (reference sequence). CDR3 region: CASSSGTGSYEQYF. For the CDR3, the DNA is TGTGCCAGTAGTTCCGGGACAGGCTCCTACGAGCAGTACTTC.

The chain has TRBV30 and TRBJ1-2, with D perhaps matching TRBD1 (5 bases). V lost 0 bases and J lost 3, with 14 bases in between. The CDR3 loop spans 15 amino acids. Germline values: CDR1 GTSNPN, CDR2 SVGIG (reference sequence). In DNA, the CDR3 is TGTGCCTGGAGTGTCGAGGGGCGAACAGACTATGGCTACACCTTC. Translating gives CAWSVEGRTDYGYTF.

This clone was observed a single time. The chain uses TRBV14 and TRBJ2-7; TRBD1 aligns across 9 bases. V lost 5 bases, J lost 6 bases, and 5 bases stayed unmatched. Per the germline V gene, CDR1 is SGHDN and CDR2 is FVKESK. The CDR3 totals 13 residues. The CDR3 loop reads CASSSPDRGEQYF. In DNA form, the CDR3 reads TGTGCCAGCAGCTCCCCGGACAGGGGCGAGCAGTACTTC.

The genes are TRBV19 and TRBJ2-7, with 8 bases fitting TRBD2. This CDR3 region has 15 residues. J was trimmed by 4 bases and V by 1 base; bases with no gene match: 6. CDR1 is LNHDA, CDR2 SQIVND, per germline (reference sequence). CDR3 coding DNA: TGTGCCAGTAGTATAGTCGCGGGAGGAGGGTACGAGCAGTACTTC. As protein: CASSIVAGGGYEQYF.

This chain connects TRBV29-1 to TRBJ1-4; 9 bases line up with TRBD1. Germline loops: CDR1 SQVTM, CDR2 ANQGSEA. Losses at the gene ends were 0 bases for V and 8 bases for J; bases not matched to a gene: 4. CDR3 size: 14 residues. Here the CDR3 reads CSVEDRDREEKLFF. DNA of the CDR3: TGCAGCGTTGAAGACCGGGACAGGGAAGAAAAACTGTTTTTT.

The chain carries TRBV11-2 and TRBJ2-5; 9 bases match TRBD1. Germline-derived CDR1 and CDR2 are SGHAT and FQNNGV. J was trimmed by 9 bases and V by 2 bases; bases with no gene match: 10. This CDR3 has 15 residues. This CDR3 reads CASSLQPGQGSPQYF. CDR3 in DNA: TGTGCCAGCAGCTTACAGCCGGGACAGGGTAGCCCCCAGTACTTC.

This rearrangement joins TRBV2 to TRBJ2-7, with 8 nucleotides matching TRBD2. Losses at the gene ends were 6 bases for V and 6 bases for J; bases not matched to a gene: 10. This CDR3 comprises 14 residues. CDR1 is SNHLY, CDR2 FYNNEI, per germline. The CDR3 spells CASRGQAGEVEQYF. CDR3 nucleotide sequence: TGTGCCAGCAGGGGGCAAGCGGGAGAGGTCGAGCAGTACTTC.

This clone was seen only a few times. The chain uses TRBV28 and TRBJ2-7, with D perhaps matching TRBD1 (5 bases). CDR3 length: 14 residues. V was pared by 3 bases and J by 3 bases, with 12 bases between. Germline V gene lookup returns CDR1 MDHEN and CDR2 SYDVKM. The CDR3 reads CASSLSGIGYEQYF. The CDR3 DNA follows: TGTGCCAGCAGTTTGTCAGGGATTGGCTACGAGCAGTACTTC. Based on the CDR3 plus reference TRBV28 and TRBJ2-7, the full variable domain is DVKVTQSSRYLVKRTGEKVFLECVQDMDHENMFWYRQDPGLGLRLIYFSYDVKMKEKGDIPEGYSVSREKKERFSLILESASTNQTSMYLCASSLSGIGYEQYFGPGTRLTVT.

The chain has TRBV30 and TRBJ1-2; TRBD1 is a possible D gene (6 bases). CDR3 length: 13 residues. V lost 5 bases, J lost 0 bases, and 10 bases lay in between. Germline lookup yields CDR1 GTSNPN and CDR2 SVGIG (reference sequence). The CDR3 sequence is CAWEGQSNYGYTF. The CDR3 nucleotides are TGTGCCTGGGAAGGACAGTCTAACTATGGCTACACCTTC. Filled out from reference TRBV30 and TRBJ1-2, the complete variable domain reads SQTIHQWPATLVQPVGSPLSLECTVEGTSNPNLYWYRQAAGRGLQLLFYSVGIGQISSEVPQNLSASRPQDRQFILSSKKLLLSDSGFYLCAWEGQSNYGYTFGSGTRLTVV.

This clone has only one observation. This chain links TRBV28 with TRBJ2-7, with 14 bases matching TRBD2. V lost 5 bases and J lost 3; bases outside the gene matches: 3. CDR3 length: 15 amino acids. Per germline, CDR1 MDHEN and CDR2 SYDVKM. CDR3 bases: TGTGCCAGCAGTGAGGGGACTAGCGGGAGCTACGAGCAGTACTTC. Its protein product is CASSEGTSGSYEQYF. Full variable domain (outside the CDR3, taken from reference TRBV28 and TRBJ2-7): DVKVTQSSRYLVKRTGEKVFLECVQDMDHENMFWYRQDPGLGLRLIYFSYDVKMKEKGDIPEGYSVSREKKERFSLILESASTNQTSMYLCASSEGTSGSYEQYFGPGTRLTVT.

V usage is TRBV4-1 and J usage is TRBJ2-7; 8 bases map to TRBD2. J lost 7 bases, V lost 5 bases, and 16 bases had no gene match. CDR3 length: 16 residues. The germline V gene has CDR1 MGHRA and CDR2 YSYEKL. CDR3 DNA sequence: TGCGCCAGCAGCGGCGGGGCAGCGGGAGTCCCGAGGGAGCAGTACTTC. Translating gives CASSGGAAGVPREQYF.

V usage is TRBV6-5 and J usage is TRBJ1-4; TRBD1 might be the D (5 bases). The CDR3 covers 16 residues. Per the germline V gene, CDR1 is MNHEY and CDR2 is SVGAGI. V lost 2 bases to trimming and J lost 1 base, with 11 bases between them. This CDR3 reads CASSYGGVLTNEKLFF. In DNA form, the CDR3 reads TGTGCCAGCAGTTACGGGGGGGTGTTAACTAATGAAAAACTGTTTTTT.

The rearrangement uses TRBV5-1 and TRBJ2-7; 8 positions agree with TRBD2. This CDR3 contains 14 residues. Germline lookup yields CDR1 SGHRS and CDR2 YFSETQ. V lost 7 bases to trimming and J lost 1 base; unmatched junction nucleotides: 7. CDR3 sequence: CASRMGLGSYEQYF. CDR3 in DNA: TGCGCCAGCCGAATGGGACTAGGGTCCTACGAGCAGTACTTC. The entire variable domain, with the rest obtained from reference TRBV5-1 and TRBJ2-7, is as follows: KAGVTQTPRYLIKTRGQQVTLSCSPISGHRSVSWYQQTPGQGLQFLFEYFSETQRNKGNFPGRFSGRQFSNSRSEMNVSTLELGDSALYLCASRMGLGSYEQYFGPGTRLTVT.

This clone was seen only once. The V call is TRBV19, the J call TRBJ2-1, with D tentatively TRBD1 or TRBD2 (6 bases each). The V gene lost 5 bases and the J gene lost 9 bases, with 11 bases spanning the gap. There are 12 residues in the CDR3. Germline V gene sequence: CDR1 LNHDA, CDR2 SQIVND (reference sequence). The CDR3 here is CASSWGAGEQFF. The DNA of the CDR3 is TGTGCCAGTAGTTGGGGGGCTGGTGAGCAGTTCTTC.

J is TRBJ2-3 and V is TRBV7-9; D is perhaps TRBD2 (6 bases). V lost 5 bases and J lost 2, with 26 bases in between. The CDR3 is made up of 19 amino acids. Germline assignment: CDR1 SEHNR and CDR2 FQNEAQ (reference sequence). In nucleotides, the CDR3 is TGTGCCAGCAGCAATCTCGCCGGGGACGCGGGGAACCCCACAGATACGCAGTATTTT. It translates to CASSNLAGDAGNPTDTQYF.

This clone has only one observation. The V gene is TRBV19, the J gene TRBJ2-7; 9 bases are a match to TRBD1. The V and J ends lost 2 bases and 3 bases, in that order; junction bases with no gene match: 5. CDR3 length: 15 amino acids. Germline V gene data show CDR1 as LNHDA and CDR2 as SQIVND (reference sequence). CDR3 residues: CASSISTGGVYEQYF. Written as DNA, the CDR3 is TGTGCCAGTAGTATATCGACAGGGGGAGTCTACGAGCAGTACTTC.

The chain combines TRBV4-1 with TRBJ2-7; 11 bases map to TRBD2. The CDR3 covers 15 residues. Germline values: CDR1 MGHRA, CDR2 YSYEKL. Germline trimming cut 4 bases from V and 3 bases from J; bases unmatched to any gene: 5. In DNA, the CDR3 is TGCGCCAGCAGCCGAACTAGCGGGAGCAGCTACGAGCAGTACTTC. Protein sequence: CASSRTSGSSYEQYF.

Here the CDR3 DNA reads TGCGCCAGCAGCCAAGGAGTTGGGACTGGCCCAACCTACGAGCAGTACTTC. Its translation: CASSQGVGTGPTYEQYF. The chain is built from TRBV4-1 and TRBJ2-7; D possibly corresponds to TRBD2 (6 bases). The CDR3 runs to 17 residues. Germline V gene sequence: CDR1 MGHRA, CDR2 YSYEKL. V was clipped by 1 base and J by 2 bases, with 18 bases between them.

The V and J genes are TRBV28 and TRBJ1-1; D is possibly TRBD1 (6 bases). The germline V and J ends were trimmed by 6 bases and 7 bases, with 21 bases remaining between them. CDR3 length: 15 amino acids. Germline lookup yields CDR1 MDHEN and CDR2 SYDVKM. The CDR3, as DNA: TGTGCCAGCAGAGAACAGGGTCTGGGTTCTGGTGAAGCTTTCTTT. Its protein is CASREQGLGSGEAFF.